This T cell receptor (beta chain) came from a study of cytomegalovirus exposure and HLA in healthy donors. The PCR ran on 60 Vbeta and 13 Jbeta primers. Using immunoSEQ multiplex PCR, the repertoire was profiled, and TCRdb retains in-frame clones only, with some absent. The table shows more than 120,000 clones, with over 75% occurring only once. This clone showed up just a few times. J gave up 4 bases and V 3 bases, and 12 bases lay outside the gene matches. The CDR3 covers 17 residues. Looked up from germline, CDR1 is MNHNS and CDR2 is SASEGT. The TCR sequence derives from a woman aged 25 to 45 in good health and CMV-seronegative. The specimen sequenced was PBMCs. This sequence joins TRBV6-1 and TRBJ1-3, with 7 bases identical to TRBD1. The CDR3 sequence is CASSEISGQAGGNTIYF. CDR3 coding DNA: TGTGCCAGCAGTGAGATATCCGGACAGGCGGGAGGAAACACCATATATTTT.